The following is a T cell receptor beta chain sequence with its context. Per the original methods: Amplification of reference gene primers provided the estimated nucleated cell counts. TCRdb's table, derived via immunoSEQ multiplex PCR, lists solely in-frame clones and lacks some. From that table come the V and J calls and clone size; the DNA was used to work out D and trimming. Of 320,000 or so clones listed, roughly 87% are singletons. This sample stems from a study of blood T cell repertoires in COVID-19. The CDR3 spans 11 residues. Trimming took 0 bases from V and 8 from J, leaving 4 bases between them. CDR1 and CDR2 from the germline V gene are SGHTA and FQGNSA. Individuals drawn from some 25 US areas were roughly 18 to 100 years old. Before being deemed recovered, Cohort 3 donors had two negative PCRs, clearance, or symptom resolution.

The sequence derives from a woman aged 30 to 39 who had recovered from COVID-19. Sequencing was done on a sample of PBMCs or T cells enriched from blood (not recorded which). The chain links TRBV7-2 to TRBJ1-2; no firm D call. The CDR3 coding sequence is TGTGCCAGCAGCTTAGCGAGAGGCTACACCTTC. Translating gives CASSLARGYTF.